This record concerns one T cell receptor beta chain sequence. Its antigen is currently unknown. Between the trimmed V and J ends, which lost 1 base and 7 bases, there was a span of 13 bases. The V gene's germline CDR1 is KGHSH and CDR2 LQKENI. The CDR3 covers 15 residues. These data are taken from a study of STAT3 mutations in large granular lymphocyte leukemia. Study background: Canonical activating STAT3 mutations were detected in roughly half of the longitudinally sequenced T-LGLL patients. Points from the study as a whole: Differing intervals and regimens complicate linking therapy response to clone burden. Some patients had dominant TCR clones larger than their STAT3 mutant burden. In T-cell large granular lymphocyte leukemia, about half of patients showed multiple immunodominant subclonotypes.

Here immunoSEQ multiplex PCR was the method, and the copy in TCRdb shows in-frame clones only, minus some. The sample has 15,000 or so clones; just under 85% are singletons. This TCR came from a man aged 50 to 60 with T-cell large granular lymphocyte leukemia. Some clones in this sample may be carry-over from other donors' samples. Sequencing was performed on peripheral blood mononuclear cells. The chain combines TRBV18 with TRBJ1-4; the D gene is possibly TRBD1 (5 bases). CDR3 sequence: CASSPQQAGGEKLFF. The CDR3 coding sequence is TGTGCCAGCTCACCACAACAGGCGGGAGGTGAAAAACTGTTTTTT.